A single count supports the clone carrying this T cell receptor beta chain. This CDR3 is 16 amino acids long. Germline V CDR1 and CDR2: MDHEN, SYDVKM. The J segment lost 13 bases and the V segment lost 0 bases, leaving 14 bases of the junction unmatched. These data come from a study of blood T cell repertoires in COVID-19. Sequencing used immunoSEQ multiplex PCR; TCRdb keeps in-frame clones, though not all of them. The data contain about 150,000 clones, 88% of them singletons. This receptor was identified in a woman in her thirties with acute COVID-19. Sequenced sample: PBMCs or T cells enriched from blood (not recorded which). This chain connects TRBV28 to TRBJ2-5; 10 nucleotides match TRBD1. CDR3 loop: CASSLWGGTGVDVRYF. The CDR3 DNA reads as TGTGCCAGCAGTTTATGGGGGGGGACAGGGGTGGACGTTCGGTACTTC.